Described below is a single TCR beta chain sequence and its context. Its antigen is undetermined. Germline CDR1 SQVTM, CDR2 ANQGSEA. V shed 6 bases, J shed 4 bases, and the junction held 2 bases outside the gene matches. The CDR3 runs to 12 residues. The data were obtained in a study of CD8+CD57+ T cells in acquired aplastic anemia. As for the study in general: Mean DNA quantity obtained from sorted CD4+ and CD8+ cells was 3 to 3.5 ug. Healthy donors yielded 8.5 million to 13 million CD4+ cell reads on average.

The template for TCR beta VDJ and CDR3 sequence profiling was genomic DNA. TCRdb analysed the reads with MiXCR anew, one entry per CDR3 protein. The data contain more than 150,000 distinct CDR3 sequences, approximately 45% of them singletons. General observations from the study: Patients versus controls showed no significant CD8+ Simpson's diversity difference.

This TCR derives from a human donor in good health. The sequenced sample consisted of sorted CD4+, CD8+, or CD8+CD57+ T cells (not recorded which) from PBMCs. The chain employs TRBV29-1 and TRBJ1-1; TRBD1 agrees at 10 bases. In DNA, the CDR3 is TGCAGCGTGGGGACAGGGGCCACTGAAGCTTTCTTT. This sequence encodes CSVGTGATEAFF.